These 7 T cell receptor beta chains came from one sample sequenced in a study of OX40 agonist ivuxolimab in advanced cancers. Generated by immunoSEQ multiplex PCR, the TCRdb table keeps only in-frame clones and is missing some. The sample shows more than 75,000 clones, around 83% of them seen only once. Sequenced here: CD4+ or CD8+ T cells sorted from blood, sampled in a trial of the OX40 agonist ivuxolimab. All receptors come from an adult with an advanced solid tumor such as melanoma, head and neck, liver or kidney cancer.

CDR3 sequence reads: CASSLGETRETQYF. The CDR3 DNA sequence: TGCGCCAGCAGCTTGGGGGAGACTAGAGAGACCCAGTACTTC. The J gene is TRBJ2-5, the V gene TRBV5-1; perhaps TRBD2 as D (6 bases). The CDR3 runs 14 residues. With 0 bases removed from V and 4 bases from J, the gap between germline ends came to 10 bases. Germline V gene sequence: CDR1 SGHRS, CDR2 YFSETQ.

The gene calls are TRBV10-3 and TRBJ2-3; D is unresolved. V gave up 0 bases and J gave up 6 bases, with 4 bases separating them. Germline assignment: CDR1 ENHRY and CDR2 SYGVKD. The CDR3 runs to 12 residues. The CDR3 loop reads CAISESRDTQYF. The CDR3 region has the DNA TGTGCCATCAGTGAGTCGCGTGATACGCAGTATTTT.

The rearrangement uses TRBV7-9 and TRBJ1-6; a weak D match, TRBD1 (5 bases). This CDR3 region has 15 residues. Germline V CDR1 and CDR2: SEHNR, FQNEAQ (reference sequence). Trimming took 5 bases from V and 10 from J, leaving 18 bases between them. The CDR3 nucleotides are TGTGCCAGCAGCCCCCTCGGGGGAGGAGGCTCACCCCTCCACTTT. Amino acids: CASSPLGGGGSPLHF.

The chain recombines TRBV7-9 with TRBJ2-2, with 7 positions matching TRBD2. Germline assignment: CDR1 SEHNR and CDR2 FQNEAQ (reference sequence). The trim removed 4 bases at V and 1 base at J, leaving 12 bases unmatched. The CDR3 length is 18 residues. CDR3 sequence reads: CASSSGSGGPRNTGELFF. CDR3 nucleotides: TGTGCCAGCAGCTCCGGATCGGGGGGTCCACGGAACACCGGGGAGCTGTTTTTT.

This clone was recorded only once. V gene TRBV27 combines with J gene TRBJ1-2; 9 bases are shared with TRBD1. The CDR3 covers 15 residues. From germline, CDR1 is MNHEY and CDR2 SMNVEV (reference sequence). V lost 8 bases to trimming and J lost 5 bases; unmatched junction nucleotides: 12. CDR3 nucleotides: TGTGCCAGCCCCCGGACAGGGGCATTTCGTTATGGCTACACCTTC. Amino acids: CASPRTGAFRYGYTF.

This clone has just one count. An end of the junction does not agree with germline; a read error may underlie this. The gene calls are TRBV7-2 and TRBJ2-1; D is tentatively TRBD1 or TRBD2 (7 bases each). The CDR3 contains 14 residues. Germline CDR1 and CDR2: SGHTA and FQGNSA. The CDR3 here is CASSQGGGSRSAIF. CDR3 sequence (DNA): TGTGCCAGCAGCCAGGGGGGCGGGAGTAGGAGTGCGATCTTC.

The chain couples TRBV27 to TRBJ2-7; perhaps TRBD1 as D (5 bases). The CDR3 length is 13 residues. Looked up from germline, CDR1 is MNHEY and CDR2 is SMNVEV (reference sequence). V lost 6 bases to trimming and J lost 6 bases, with 15 bases between them. The CDR3 coding sequence is TGTGCCAGCAGCCGAGACCAGGGTGGCGAGCAGTACGTC. Residues: CASSRDQGGEQYV.